A selection of T cell receptor beta chains follows, all from one sample in a study of early T cells in non-severe SARS-CoV-2 infection. TCRdb redid the calling of the 5' RACE reads with MiXCR, one entry per CDR3 protein. The repertoire holds about 22,000 distinct CDR3 sequences, with 3.6% as singletons. Sequencing used whole blood. Receptors were obtained from an adult who was a healthcare worker with PCR-confirmed SARS-CoV-2 infection or an uninfected control (not recorded which). The CDR3 runs from the conserved cysteine through the conserved F or W. A D gene is named only where the DNA matches it firmly. For some rows the clone size is stated as once, few or many, or as a class when expanded; others skip it.

J gene: TRBJ2-3
clone size: many
V gene: TRBV7-9
D gene: -
CDR3 protein: CATRSGFDTQYF
CDR3 DNA: TGTGCCACCCGCTCAGGGTTCGATACGCAGTATTTT

J gene: TRBJ1-5
clone size: many
V gene: TRBV7-2
D gene: TRBD1
CDR3 protein: CASNGQGGNQPQHF
CDR3 DNA: TGTGCCAGCAACGGACAGGGGGGGAATCAGCCCCAGCATTTT

J gene: TRBJ2-5
clone size: many
V gene: TRBV3-1
D gene: TRBD1
CDR3 protein: CASSRQGQGRETQYF
CDR3 DNA: TGTGCCAGCAGCCGGCAAGGACAGGGAAGAGAGACCCAGTACTTC

J gene: TRBJ2-3
clone size: -
V gene: TRBV5-1
D gene: TRBD2
CDR3 protein: CASSLGGGGITDTQYF
CDR3 DNA: TGCGCCAGCAGCTTGGGTGGCGGGGGTATCACAGATACGCAGTATTTT

J gene: TRBJ2-1
clone size: many
V gene: TRBV29-1
D gene: TRBD2
CDR3 protein: CSVEDRGGTSVYNEQFF
CDR3 DNA: TGCAGCGTTGAAGATCGAGGCGGGACTAGCGTCTACAATGAGCAGTTCTTC

J gene: TRBJ2-1
clone size: many
V gene: TRBV7-9
D gene: -
CDR3 protein: CASSLSGGVYNEQFF
CDR3 DNA: TGTGCCAGCAGCTTATCCGGGGGAGTCTACAATGAGCAGTTCTTC

J gene: TRBJ2-2
clone size: many
V gene: TRBV7-3
D gene: -
CDR3 protein: CASSLKLTGELFF
CDR3 DNA: TGTGCCAGCAGCTTAAAGCTCACCGGGGAGCTGTTTTTT

J gene: TRBJ2-2
clone size: many
V gene: TRBV14
D gene: -
CDR3 protein: CASSQDLGDTGELFF
CDR3 DNA: TGTGCCAGCAGCCAAGATCTGGGTGACACCGGGGAGCTGTTTTTT

J gene: TRBJ2-3
clone size: many
V gene: TRBV11-2
D gene: -
CDR3 protein: CASSSGGPDTQYF
CDR3 DNA: TGTGCCAGCAGCTCCGGGGGCCCAGATACGCAGTATTTT

J gene: TRBJ2-1
clone size: many
V gene: TRBV5-4
D gene: -
CDR3 protein: CASSLLGENLYNEQFF
CDR3 DNA: TGTGCCAGCAGCTTGCTTGGGGAGAACCTCTACAATGAGCAGTTCTTC

J gene: TRBJ1-4
clone size: many
V gene: TRBV7-2
D gene: -
CDR3 protein: CASSPVPPPEKLFF
CDR3 DNA: TGTGCCAGCAGCCCCGTGCCCCCGCCCGAAAAACTGTTTTTT

J gene: TRBJ2-5
clone size: many
V gene: TRBV3-1
D gene: TRBD2
CDR3 protein: CASSPSSGGNQETQYF
CDR3 DNA: TGTGCCAGCAGTCCTTCTAGCGGGGGGAACCAAGAGACCCAGTACTTC

J gene: TRBJ1-2
clone size: many
V gene: TRBV30
D gene: TRBD1
CDR3 protein: CAWKTKTGGNGYTF
CDR3 DNA: TGTGCCTGGAAAACAAAGACAGGGGGCAATGGCTACACCTTC

J gene: TRBJ1-2
clone size: many
V gene: TRBV7-9
D gene: -
CDR3 protein: CASSPLQLGQSQHYGYTF
CDR3 DNA: TGTGCCAGCAGCCCACTTCAGCTTGGACAGTCCCAACACTATGGCTACACCTTC

J gene: TRBJ2-5
clone size: many
V gene: TRBV6-1
D gene: -
CDR3 protein: CASSERGDLREVF
CDR3 DNA: TGTGCCAGCAGTGAAAGGGGTGACCTCAGAGAGGTGTTC